This T cell receptor (beta chain) was obtained from a study of T-cell memory formation after mild COVID-19. TCRdb used MiXCR to reprocess the 5' RACE reads, holding one entry per CDR3 protein. The profile shows about 88,000 distinct CDR3 sequences, roughly 25% of them singletons. The clonotype comes from a man aged 18 to 29 who had mild COVID-19 (a few samples of this study predate the infection). Cell type and time point are not known. Sequencing input: PBMCs or a T cell subset sorted from them (not recorded which).

The CDR3 sequence: CASRDPGYNQPQHF. In DNA, the CDR3 is TGTGCCAGCAGAGACCCAGGGTACAATCAGCCCCAGCATTTT. J is TRBJ1-5 and V is TRBV6-1; possibly TRBD1 for D (5 bases). The germline CDR1 and CDR2 sequences are MNHNS and SASEGT. The CDR3 runs to 14 residues. Trimming removed 6 bases from V and 3 bases from J, with 12 bases in between.